Listed below are T cell receptor beta chains from one sample, sequenced in a study of blood T cell repertoires in COVID-19. Clones were read by immunoSEQ multiplex PCR, and TCRdb kept only the in-frame ones, dropping some. The data hold roughly 330,000 clones, with around 83% observed a single time. The sample comprised peripheral blood. The receptors come from a woman aged 45-65 years with acute or convalescent COVID-19. Both conserved end residues are part of each CDR3. The D gene is left open where the match is weak. Clone sizes are given selectively: once, few, many, or a class where the clone is expanded.

J gene,clone size,D gene,V gene,CDR3 protein,CDR3 DNA
TRBJ2-1,few,TRBD2,TRBV9,CASSPRLGREGSYNEQFF,TGTGCCAGCAGCCCCCGTTTGGGGCGGGAGGGTTCCTACAATGAGCAGTTCTTC
TRBJ2-3,-,-,TRBV2,CASSEYPDTQYF,TGTGCCAGCAGTGAATATCCGGATACGCAGTATTTT
TRBJ2-5,-,TRBD2,TRBV11-3,CASSLGVAGEETQYF,TGTGCCAGCAGCTTGGGGGTGGCGGGAGAAGAGACCCAGTACTTC
TRBJ2-5,-,-,TRBV5-6,CASSHRSTPGQETQYF,TGTGCCAGCAGCCACCGATCAACCCCGGGACAAGAGACCCAGTACTTC
TRBJ1-2,-,TRBD1,TRBV7-8,CASSLLTGANYGYTF,TGTGCCAGCAGCCTGCTGACAGGGGCGAACTATGGCTACACCTTC
TRBJ2-2,-,-,TRBV5-1,CASSLELATRNTGELFF,TGCGCCAGCAGCTTGGAATTAGCAACAAGGAACACCGGGGAGCTGTTTTTT
TRBJ2-1,-,TRBD1,TRBV10-3,CAIWDRGLNEQFF,TGTGCCATCTGGGACAGGGGTCTCAATGAGCAGTTCTTC
TRBJ1-6,-,TRBD1,TRBV19,CASSARDSSIYNSPLHF,TGTGCCAGTAGTGCTAGGGACAGTTCCATCTATAATTCACCCCTCCACTTT
TRBJ2-2,few,TRBD2,TRBV5-1,CASSDTSGSGGELFF,TGCGCCAGCAGCGACACTAGCGGGAGTGGCGGGGAGCTGTTTTTT
TRBJ2-3,once,TRBD2,TRBV7-2,CASSPNPGLAGDENTQYF,TGTGCCAGCAGCCCCAACCCGGGACTAGCGGGAGATGAGAATACGCAGTATTTT